This entry lists 21 T cell receptor beta chains sequenced from one sample in a study of T cells in Graves' hyperthyroidism and ophthalmopathy. Authors of the study amplified TCR beta CDR3 regions from RNA transcripts. The TCR CDR3 was amplified in a first-round RT-PCR using the HTBI primer set. TCRdb redid the calling of the multiplex PCR reads with MiXCR, one entry per CDR3 protein. The sample lists a few hundred thousand distinct CDR3 sequences; about a sixth were seen once. Sequenced: blood. These receptors originate from a woman in her 30s with Graves' hyperthyroidism.

The gene calls are TRBV27 and TRBJ2-1; the D call may be TRBD1 or TRBD2 (6 bases each). CDR1 and CDR2 from the germline V gene are MNHEY and SMNVEV (reference sequence). Trimming took off 7 bases at V and 4 bases at J, with 20 bases between the two ends. The CDR3 is 16 amino acids. Here the CDR3 DNA reads TGTGCCAGCACCCTTCAAGGGGGGCCTGTTTACAATGAGCAGTTCTTC. It codes for CASTLQGGPVYNEQFF.

This clonotype was seen ten or more times. V is TRBV6-1 and J is TRBJ2-1; 11 bases agree with TRBD2. Trimming removed 8 bases from V and 5 bases from J; junction bases left unmatched: 17. The CDR3 sequence is 18 residues long. Germline assignment: CDR1 MNHNS and CDR2 SASEGT. The CDR3 bases are TGTGCCAGCCCCGTGTGTCTAGCGGGAGGCCCACACGACAATGAGCAGTTCTTC. Translated, it gives CASPVCLAGGPHDNEQFF.

This clonotype was seen a few times. The genes are TRBV20-1 and TRBJ1-4, with D hard to call. The V gene lost 3 bases and the J gene lost 4 bases, with 6 bases spanning the gap. Germline assignment: CDR1 DFQATT and CDR2 SNEGSKA (reference sequence). CDR3 length: 12 amino acids. The CDR3 DNA reads as TGCAGTGCTAGCCTAAATAATGAAAAACTGTTTTTT. Translation gives CSASLNNEKLFF.

This clonotype was seen many times. The V and J genes are TRBV7-2 and TRBJ2-1, with 8 bases fitting TRBD2. Per germline, CDR1 SGHTA and CDR2 FQGNSA. The CDR3 consists of 15 residues. The V gene end was trimmed by 0 bases and the J gene end by 3 bases; junction bases not matched to a gene: 1. In nucleotides, the CDR3 is TGTGCCAGCAGCTTAGCAGCGGGGGTCTACAATGAGCAGTTCTTC. Protein: CASSLAAGVYNEQFF.

This clonotype was seen ten or more times. The chain joins TRBV12-3 or TRBV12-4 to TRBJ2-7; 10 bases match TRBD2. The V and J ends lost 7 bases and 2 bases, in that order; junction bases with no gene match: 8. The CDR3 totals 15 residues. CDR3 sequence: CASNLPSGRPYEQYF. CDR3 nucleotide sequence: TGTGCCAGCAATCTCCCTAGCGGGAGACCCTACGAGCAGTACTTC.

The table lists this clonotype with many counts. In DNA form, the CDR3 reads TGTGCCAGCTCACGGCAATCAGTCTCCTACGAGCAGTACTTC. Its translation: CASSRQSVSYEQYF. V is TRBV18 and J is TRBJ2-7; D gene unclear. CDR1 and CDR2 (germline): KGHSH, LQKENI. Trimming removed 4 bases from V and 0 bases from J, with 10 bases in between. The CDR3 totals 14 residues.

V and J are TRBV7-9 and TRBJ2-2; TRBD1 might be the D (6 bases). With 7 bases removed from V and 0 bases from J, the gap between germline ends came to 27 bases. The CDR3 runs to 20 residues. Germline CDR1 and CDR2: SEHNR and FQNEAQ (reference sequence). The CDR3 region is CASIEYSRTDMFANTGELFF. DNA for the CDR3: TGTGCCAGCATCGAATACTCAAGGACAGACATGTTCGCGAACACCGGGGAGCTGTTTTTT.

To note about this clonotype: This may be a read error: a much more frequent sequence differs by one nucleotide. V usage is TRBV2 and J usage is TRBJ2-5; possibly TRBD2 for D (6 bases). Germline V gene sequence: CDR1 SNHLY, CDR2 FYNNEI. Trimming removed 4 bases at V and 12 bases at J, with 15 bases between. This CDR3 spans 12 amino acids. This CDR3 is CASSVQGGREYF. CDR3 DNA: TGTGCCAGCAGTGTGCAGGGAGGCCGGGAGTACTTC.

In DNA, the CDR3 is TGTGCCAGCAGTGGACAGGGGAGCTCTGGAAACACCATATATTTT. It yields the protein CASSGQGSSGNTIYF. The chain carries TRBV28 and TRBJ1-3; 9 bases line up with TRBD1. Germline V gene data show CDR1 as MDHEN and CDR2 as SYDVKM. Trimming took 5 bases from V and 0 from J; bases not matched to a gene: 2. The length of the CDR3 is 15 residues.

In its sample, this clonotype was seen a few times. The V call is TRBV3-1, the J call TRBJ1-5, with D possibly TRBD1 on 5 matching bases. V gave up 0 bases and J gave up 6 bases, with 9 bases separating them. The CDR3 is 14 amino acids. The germline gives CDR1 LGHDT, CDR2 YNNKEL (reference sequence). CDR3 in amino acids: CASSQDWGGQPQHF. In nucleotides, the CDR3 is TGTGCCAGCAGCCAAGATTGGGGGGGTCAGCCCCAGCATTTT.

This clonotype has a count of ten or more. J is TRBJ1-5 and V is TRBV18, with D unresolved. Between the trimmed V and J ends, which lost 3 bases and 6 bases, there was a span of 9 bases. The CDR3 contains 13 residues. The V gene's germline CDR1 is KGHSH and CDR2 LQKENI. The CDR3, as DNA: TGTGCCAGCTCACCGGGCGAGTTTCAGCCCCAGCATTTT. Residues: CASSPGEFQPQHF.

The gene calls are TRBV20-1 and TRBJ1-6, with TRBD1 matching over 7 bases. CDR1 is DFQATT and CDR2 is SNEGSKA in the germline V gene (reference sequence). V dropped 5 bases and J dropped 5; count of bases not matched to a gene: 6. The CDR3 has 14 residues. The CDR3 protein is CSAAGTADNSPLHF. The CDR3 coding sequence is TGCAGTGCTGCCGGGACAGCTGATAATTCACCCCTCCACTTT.

The rearrangement joins TRBV7-3 to TRBJ2-3; 12 bases line up with TRBD2. Germline V gene lookup returns CDR1 SGHTA and CDR2 FQGTGA. V trimming: 4 bases; J trimming: 5 bases; junction bases outside the gene matches: 7. This CDR3 spans 16 amino acids. Here the CDR3 reads CASSSTSGGSGDTQYF. The CDR3, as DNA: TGTGCCAGCAGCTCCACTAGCGGGGGGAGCGGAGATACGCAGTATTTT.

This clonotype was counted ten times or more. V and J are TRBV2 and TRBJ2-7; possible D gene TRBD1, 7 bases. Trimming left V 8 bases short and J 6 bases short, with 20 bases between. CDR3 length: 14 residues. Germline assignment: CDR1 SNHLY and CDR2 FYNNEI. In DNA, the CDR3 is TGTGCCAGCGGGGGGCCGGGACAGTCTTTCGAGCAGTACTTC. Translation: CASGGPGQSFEQYF.

This clonotype was seen more than once but under ten times. The chain couples TRBV5-4 to TRBJ2-1; D possibly corresponds to TRBD2 (6 bases). V lost 2 bases and J 4 bases, leaving 13 bases between the germline ends. This CDR3 contains 15 residues. CDR1 is SGHNT, CDR2 YYREEE, per germline (reference sequence). For the CDR3, the DNA is TGTGCCAGCAGCTTCCCCTTGGGAGGTTACAATGAGCAGTTCTTC. Its protein is CASSFPLGGYNEQFF.

This clonotype was counted only a few times. The chain is built from TRBV7-2 and TRBJ1-5; TRBD1 matches at 10 bases. This CDR3 region has 14 residues. Germline V gene lookup returns CDR1 SGHTA and CDR2 FQGNSA. Trimming cost V 5 bases and J 7 bases; bases outside gene matches: 5. CDR3 in DNA: TGTGCCAGCAGCATGACAGGGGGCGGGCAGCCCCAGCATTTT. Its protein is CASSMTGGGQPQHF. Full variable domain (remainder filled in from reference TRBV7-2 and TRBJ1-5): GAGVSQSPSNKVTEKGKDVELRCDPISGHTALYWYRQSLGQGLEFLIYFQGNSAPDKSGLPSDRFSAERTGGSVSTLTIQRTQQEDSAVYLCASSMTGGGQPQHFGDGTRLSIL.

The sample holds a few counts of this clonotype. This chain links TRBV20-1 with TRBJ1-5, with D possibly TRBD1 on 5 matching bases. This CDR3 spans 15 amino acids. CDR1 DFQATT and CDR2 SNEGSKA come from the germline V gene (reference sequence). Trimming shortened V by 3 bases and J by 4 bases, and 16 bases separated the two germline ends. Here the CDR3 reads CSASPGGIGNQPQHF. CDR3 in DNA: TGCAGTGCTAGTCCTGGGGGGATAGGTAATCAGCCCCAGCATTTT.

This clonotype was detected ten times or more. This chain connects TRBV7-3 to TRBJ2-2; tentatively, D is TRBD1 or TRBD2 (5 bases each). Germline CDR1 SGHTA, CDR2 FQGTGA. The CDR3 runs to 14 residues. Trimming stripped 4 bases from V and 5 bases from J, with 11 bases between. The CDR3 DNA reads TGTGCCAGCAGCTCTTTGGGGGTAACCGGGGAGCTGTTTTTT. Translating gives CASSSLGVTGELFF.

This chain uses TRBV7-6 with TRBJ2-3; weak D call: TRBD1 (6 bases). Trimming took 5 bases from V and 6 from J, leaving 15 bases between them. CDR3 length: 14 amino acids. Germline V gives CDR1 SGHVS, CDR2 FNYEAQ. CDR3 sequence: CASSPGGGSDTQYF. In nucleotides, the CDR3 is TGTGCCAGCAGCCCGGGTGGGGGCTCGGATACGCAGTATTTT. Drawing the rest from reference TRBV7-6 and TRBJ2-3, the complete variable domain is GAGVSQSPRYKVTKRGQDVALRCDPISGHVSLYWYRQALGQGPEFLTYFNYEAQQDKSGLPNDRFSAERPEGSISTLTIQRTEQRDSAMYRCASSPGGGSDTQYFGPGTRLTVL.

This clonotype was detected only once. The J gene is TRBJ2-1, the V gene TRBV6-2 or TRBV6-3; 10 nucleotides line up with TRBD2. The V and J ends lost 8 bases and 4 bases, in that order; junction bases with no gene match: 2. CDR1 is MNHEY, CDR2 SVGEGT, per germline. This CDR3 is built from 13 residues. This CDR3 is CASLAGVYNEQFF. The CDR3 nucleotides are TGTGCCAGCCTAGCGGGAGTATACAATGAGCAGTTCTTC.

This clonotype came up a few times. The chain has TRBV24-1 and TRBJ2-7, with 9 bases aligning to TRBD1. This CDR3 region has 14 residues. CDR1 and CDR2 (germline): KGHDR, SFDVKD. Germline trimming cut 4 bases from V and 3 bases from J; bases unmatched to any gene: 3. CDR3 sequence: CATSETGQGYEQYF. As DNA, the CDR3 is TGTGCCACCAGTGAGACGGGACAGGGCTACGAGCAGTACTTC.